This T cell receptor (beta chain) was obtained from a study of blood T cell repertoires in COVID-19. Study details: There were acute and convalescent COVID-19 samples, and they came from the United States, Italy and Spain. T cells, B-cell-depleted T cells, or PBMCs provided the cDNA or gDNA that served as material.

The table came from immunoSEQ multiplex PCR; TCRdb's copy has only in-frame clones and leaves some out. The data show about 120,000 clones, about 88% seen once. From germline, CDR1 is GTSNPN and CDR2 SVGIG (reference sequence). The CDR3 is 13 amino acids. With 2 bases removed from V and 6 bases from J, the gap between germline ends came to 11 bases. The receptor was derived from a woman in her 70s who had recovered from COVID-19. The chain carries TRBV30 and TRBJ1-5, with D uncertain. Specimen: peripheral blood. The CDR3 sequence: CAWSWGVGQPQHF. The DNA for the CDR3 is TGTGCCTGGAGTTGGGGAGTCGGTCAGCCCCAGCATTTT.